This TCR beta chain was captured in a study of PD-1 blockade in classical Hodgkin lymphoma. Relapses following autologous stem cell transplantation were seen in all patients, with brentuximab vedotin exposure varying. V shed 5 bases, J shed 8 bases, and the junction held 11 bases outside the gene matches. The length of the CDR3 is 17 residues. Germline CDR1 reads MNHEY; CDR2 reads SMNVEV (reference sequence). Assay used: immunoSEQ multiplex PCR; TCRdb lists only in-frame clones, some missing. The sample has about 24,000 clones, about 80% seen once. This chain uses TRBV27 with TRBJ2-1; TRBD2 matches 14 bases. Sequenced here: peripheral blood mononuclear cells (PBMCs), sampled at baseline. This receptor was identified in a human donor with classical Hodgkin lymphoma. CDR3 bases: TGTGCCAGCAGTCCTCATCGACTAGCGGGGGGGCTGTATGAGCAGTTCTTC. Protein product: CASSPHRLAGGLYEQFF.